This T cell receptor beta chain was observed in a study of cytomegalovirus exposure and HLA in healthy donors. Generated by immunoSEQ multiplex PCR, the TCRdb table keeps only in-frame clones and is missing some. This sample has 150,000 to 200,000 clones, with around nine tenths found just once. This clone has only one observation. Its antigen is not known. CDR1 MNHEY and CDR2 SMNVEV come from the germline V gene (reference sequence). The CDR3 has 18 residues. V was pared by 5 bases and J by 4 bases, with 12 bases of the junction left unmatched. Study-wide results and caveats: It was confirmed in vitro that a few of the CMV-associated chains were specific for CMV antigens. Reported results showed that the classifier diagnosed cytomegalovirus status with high specificity and sensitivity. The finding came from a later analysis; first-cohort TCR clusters tended to co-occur in the roughly 120 validation repertoires. Most TCR sequences showed up rarely, but some public TCRs showed up in many donors.

Sequenced material: PBMCs. The clonotype originates from a man younger than 35 in good health and CMV-seropositive. The gene calls are TRBV27 and TRBJ2-1, with TRBD2 identical over 12 bases. CDR3 DNA sequence: TGTGCCAGCAGTCCTCGGACTAGCGGGATCCTATTTTACAATGAGCAGTTCTTC. Protein sequence: CASSPRTSGILFYNEQFF.